Below, 31 T cell receptor beta chains from the same sample are listed, as sequenced in a study of blood T cell repertoires in COVID-19. Sequencing was performed with immunoSEQ multiplex PCR; in TCRdb, only in-frame clones are kept and a portion is missing. The repertoire consists of a few hundred thousand clones, with about 85% occurring once and the leading ten covering just under 20%. The specimen sequenced was peripheral blood. The source of these receptors is a man in his thirties or forties with active or convalescent COVID-19.

The chain has TRBV3-1 (or the pseudogene TRBV3-2) and TRBJ2-6; D is ambiguous. The CDR3 is 16 amino acids. Trimming stripped 4 bases from V and 0 bases from J, with 10 bases between. Germline CDR1 reads LGHDT; CDR2 reads YNNKEL (reference sequence). The CDR3 spells CASSRLPGSGANVLTF. CDR3 bases: TGTGCCAGCAGCCGCCTTCCCGGCTCTGGGGCCAACGTCCTGACTTTC.

CDR3 amino acids: CASSQELGSTSGANVLTF. The CDR3 region has the DNA TGCGCCAGCAGCCAAGAATTGGGGAGTACCTCTGGGGCCAACGTCCTGACTTTC. The V gene is TRBV4-3, the J gene TRBJ2-6, with D tentatively TRBD2 (5 bases). Germline-derived CDR1 and CDR2 are LGHNA and YSLEER. V was cut by 0 bases and J by 0 bases, with 12 bases left in between. The CDR3 spans 18 residues.

The CDR3 DNA follows: TGTGCCAGCAGCTTCGGGACAGGGGGCCACGGGCAGTACTTC. Protein product: CASSFGTGGHGQYF. The V call is TRBV5-4, the J call TRBJ2-7, with 12 nucleotides matching TRBD1. The V and J ends lost 2 bases and 9 bases, in that order; junction bases with no gene match: 6. The CDR3 spans 14 residues. Germline loops: CDR1 SGHNT, CDR2 YYREEE (reference sequence).

This chain links TRBV29-1 with TRBJ1-1; D might be TRBD1 (5 bases). The V and J ends lost 7 bases and 4 bases respectively, with 22 bases between them. The CDR3 covers 15 residues. CDR1 and CDR2 from the germline V gene are SQVTM and ANQGSEA. Here the CDR3 DNA reads TGCAGCGCCAGACCGCAGGGATGGTTGGGCACTGAAGCTTTCTTT. It codes for CSARPQGWLGTEAFF.

This chain joins TRBV28 and TRBJ2-5; D might be TRBD1 (6 bases). The V gene's germline CDR1 is MDHEN and CDR2 SYDVKM. The V and J ends lost 6 bases and 3 bases respectively, with 17 bases between them. CDR3 length equals 15 residues. The CDR3 sequence is CASSRLGQPEETQYF. The CDR3 DNA sequence: TGTGCCAGCAGCCGCTTGGGACAACCTGAAGAGACCCAGTACTTC. The whole variable domain, filled in from reference TRBV28 and TRBJ2-5, reads DVKVTQSSRYLVKRTGEKVFLECVQDMDHENMFWYRQDPGLGLRLIYFSYDVKMKEKGDIPEGYSVSREKKERFSLILESASTNQTSMYLCASSRLGQPEETQYFGPGTRLLVL.

The V and J genes are TRBV3-1 (or the pseudogene TRBV3-2) and TRBJ1-6; 9 nucleotides match TRBD1. V trimming: 5 bases; J trimming: 7 bases; junction bases outside the gene matches: 9. The CDR3 runs to 16 residues. CDR1 LGHDT and CDR2 YNNKEL come from the germline V gene (reference sequence). The CDR3 sequence is CASSAGIGQGNSPLHF. The CDR3 DNA reads as TGTGCCAGCAGCGCGGGAATAGGACAGGGGAATTCACCCCTCCACTTT.

The V call is TRBV6-2 or TRBV6-3, the J call TRBJ2-7; D gene uncertain. The CDR3 has 13 residues. From germline, CDR1 is MNHEY and CDR2 SVGEGT. V was cut by 2 bases and J by 4 bases, with 9 bases left in between. The CDR3, as DNA: TGTGCCAGCAGTTACGGGCTGGCGTACGAGCAGTACTTC. This sequence encodes CASSYGLAYEQYF.

The table lists this clone with a count of one. V usage is TRBV6-5 and J usage is TRBJ2-3; 9 nucleotides line up with TRBD1. The CDR3 loop spans 15 amino acids. Looked up from germline, CDR1 is MNHEY and CDR2 is SVGAGI. The V segment lost 6 bases and the J segment 0 bases; nucleotides outside the gene matches: 4. The CDR3 DNA follows: TGTGCCAGCAGACTACAGGGGGCGAGCACAGATACGCAGTATTTT. Protein: CASRLQGASTDTQYF.

This clone was recorded once. The V and J genes are TRBV11-2 and TRBJ2-1; 11 nucleotides line up with TRBD2. CDR3 size: 18 residues. Germline values: CDR1 SGHAT, CDR2 FQNNGV. Losses at the gene ends were 8 bases for V and 6 bases for J; bases not matched to a gene: 18. CDR3: CASAHGWRRTSGLNEQFF. CDR3 coding DNA: TGTGCCAGCGCGCACGGTTGGCGGAGGACTAGCGGGCTCAATGAGCAGTTCTTC.

The chain is built from TRBV5-6 and TRBJ2-7; D gene uncertain. The CDR3 covers 16 residues. Germline V gene lookup returns CDR1 SGHDT and CDR2 YYEEEE. V was cut by 4 bases and J by 6 bases, with 23 bases left in between. Written as DNA, the CDR3 is TGTGCCAGCAGCCTGCGAATACCGGCACCTACGGGCGAGCAGTACTTC. Translating it yields CASSLRIPAPTGEQYF. Based on the CDR3 plus reference TRBV5-6 and TRBJ2-7, the full variable domain is DAGVTQSPTHLIKTRGQQVTLRCSPKSGHDTVSWYQQALGQGPQFIFQYYEEEERQRGNFPDRFSGHQFPNYSSELNVNALLLGDSALYLCASSLRIPAPTGEQYFGPGTRLTVT.

The rearrangement uses TRBV20-1 and TRBJ2-3; D is undetermined. The CDR3 totals 14 residues. V gave up 3 bases and J gave up 3 bases, with 13 bases separating them. Germline V lookup: CDR1 DFQATT, CDR2 SNEGSKA (reference sequence). The CDR3 is CSASDLLRTDTQYF. The CDR3, as DNA: TGCAGTGCTAGTGACCTCCTCCGGACAGATACGCAGTATTTT.

The chain is built from TRBV19 and TRBJ1-6; the D is unclear. CDR1 is LNHDA and CDR2 is SQIVND in the germline V gene (reference sequence). The V and J ends lost 6 bases and 1 base respectively, with 13 bases between them. The CDR3 extends over 16 amino acids. The CDR3 loop is CASSPGGGSYNSPLHF. CDR3 sequence (DNA): TGTGCCAGTAGCCCCGGAGGCGGTTCCTATAATTCACCCCTCCACTTT.

The chain joins TRBV28 to TRBJ1-2; D possibly corresponds to TRBD1 (5 bases). Trimming pared 2 bases from V and 6 bases from J, leaving 16 bases between. The V gene's germline CDR1 is MDHEN and CDR2 SYDVKM. This CDR3 contains 15 residues. CDR3 amino acids: CASSLITQGGDGYTF. DNA of the CDR3: TGTGCCAGCAGTTTAATAACCCAGGGCGGCGATGGCTACACCTTC.

The V gene is TRBV19, the J gene TRBJ1-3, with TRBD1 matching 7 bases. CDR1 and CDR2 from the germline V gene are LNHDA and SQIVND (reference sequence). V was clipped by 5 bases and J by 4 bases; unmatched bases: 2. The CDR3 contains 13 residues. CDR3 DNA: TGTGCCAGTAGTGTACAGGGGGGAAACACCATATATTTT. The encoded protein is CASSVQGGNTIYF.

V and J are TRBV6-2 or TRBV6-3 and TRBJ2-3; 7 bases are a match to TRBD1. This CDR3 has 15 residues. The trim removed 1 base at V and 5 bases at J, leaving 6 bases unmatched. Germline V lookup: CDR1 MNHEY, CDR2 SVGEGT. The CDR3 coding sequence is TGTGCCAGCAGTTACTGGGGACAGATAAAAGATACGCAGTATTTT. Protein: CASSYWGQIKDTQYF.

The chain has TRBV18 and TRBJ2-1, with D maybe TRBD1 (5 bases). The CDR3 totals 15 residues. Between the trimmed V and J ends, which lost 2 bases and 5 bases, there was a span of 13 bases. Germline V CDR1 and CDR2: KGHSH, LQKENI. CDR3 amino acids: CASSPRGALNNEQFF. In DNA form, the CDR3 reads TGTGCCAGCTCACCAAGGGGCGCCCTTAACAATGAGCAGTTCTTC.

The chain is built from TRBV28 and TRBJ2-7; 14 bases agree with TRBD2. The CDR3 has 15 residues. Germline V gives CDR1 MDHEN, CDR2 SYDVKM. V gave up 4 bases and J gave up 4 bases; unmatched junction bases: 3. The CDR3 loop is CASSSGLAGAYEQYF. The CDR3 nucleotides read TGTGCCAGCAGTTCGGGACTAGCGGGAGCGTACGAGCAGTACTTC.

This chain connects TRBV6-5 to TRBJ2-5, with TRBD1 as a possible D gene (6 bases). This CDR3 is built from 13 residues. In germline, CDR1 is MNHEY, CDR2 SVGAGI. Trimming took off 6 bases at V and 5 bases at J, with 13 bases between the two ends. CDR3 nucleotide sequence: TGTGCCAGCAGAACTCAGGGGCGGGAGACCCAGTACTTC. This sequence encodes CASRTQGRETQYF.

The chain has TRBV6-2 or TRBV6-3 and TRBJ1-6, with D tentatively TRBD1 (6 bases). CDR3 length: 16 residues. V was trimmed by 4 bases and J by 10 bases, leaving 20 bases between them. Germline V gene sequence: CDR1 MNHEY, CDR2 SVGEGT. As DNA, the CDR3 is TGTGCCAGCAGTTCTATTGACGGGACATTGGACTCACCCCTCCACTTT. Translated: CASSSIDGTLDSPLHF.

This chain joins TRBV7-2 and TRBJ2-7; 8 bases align to TRBD1. This CDR3 spans 15 amino acids. The germline CDR1 and CDR2 sequences are SGHTA and FQGNSA. V gave up 1 base and J gave up 3 bases; unmatched junction bases: 5. The CDR3 loop reads CASSLEVQGGYEQYF. The DNA for the CDR3 is TGTGCCAGCAGCTTAGAGGTACAGGGGGGCTACGAGCAGTACTTC.

The V call is TRBV2, the J call TRBJ1-2; D not resolved. The CDR3 covers 13 residues. Germline V CDR1 and CDR2: SNHLY, FYNNEI. Deletions cut 0 bases from V and 3 bases from J, with 5 bases between. The CDR3 nucleotides read TGTGCCAGCAGTGAAGCGCGAGACTATGGCTACACCTTC. Translation: CASSEARDYGYTF.

The V and J genes are TRBV3-1 (or the pseudogene TRBV3-2) and TRBJ2-7; D gene uncertain. This CDR3 contains 14 residues. CDR1 is LGHDT, CDR2 YNNKEL, per germline (reference sequence). V dropped 5 bases and J dropped 0 bases, with 11 bases sitting between them. CDR3 in amino acids: CASSELLSSYEQYF. The CDR3 DNA is TGTGCCAGCAGCGAACTCTTGAGCTCCTACGAGCAGTACTTC.

V usage is TRBV5-1 and J usage is TRBJ2-7; D possibly corresponds to TRBD2 (5 bases). Looked up from germline, CDR1 is SGHRS and CDR2 is YFSETQ. V was trimmed by 0 bases and J by 4 bases, leaving 11 bases between them. The CDR3 totals 14 residues. DNA for the CDR3: TGCGCCAGCAGCTTGGGACTATCCAATTACGAGCAGTACTTC. It yields the protein CASSLGLSNYEQYF.

The rearrangement uses TRBV7-7 and TRBJ2-7, with 7 bases lining up with TRBD1. The CDR3 has 13 residues. V shed 6 bases, J shed 5 bases, and the junction held 7 bases outside the gene matches. Germline CDR1 and CDR2: SSHAT and FNYEAQ (reference sequence). CDR3 nucleotides: TGTGCCAGCAGTCCTCACAGGGGAGACGAGCAGTACTTC. This gives the protein CASSPHRGDEQYF.

The chain is built from TRBV5-1 and TRBJ1-2; 8 nucleotides line up with TRBD1. Germline V gene lookup returns CDR1 SGHRS and CDR2 YFSETQ. The CDR3 contains 16 residues. Losses at the gene ends were 4 bases for V and 4 bases for J; bases not matched to a gene: 12. CDR3 amino acids: CASSIDRGGVSYGYTF. CDR3 coding DNA: TGCGCCAGCAGCATCGACAGGGGTGGGGTTAGCTATGGCTACACCTTC.

The chain carries TRBV23-1 and TRBJ2-5; the match to TRBD1 covers 8 bases. TRBV23-1 is marked as an open reading frame, function uncertain. V gave up 0 bases and J gave up 4 bases; unmatched junction bases: 7. CDR3 length equals 16 residues. This CDR3 reads CASSQSEYRGRETQYF. The CDR3 DNA sequence: TGCGCCAGCAGTCAATCGGAGTACAGGGGGAGAGAGACCCAGTACTTC.

This clone was observed once. V is TRBV7-6 and J is TRBJ2-3, with TRBD2 matching over 16 bases. The CDR3 length is 15 residues. V gave up 5 bases and J gave up 5 bases; unmatched junction bases: 1. Germline CDR1 reads SGHVS; CDR2 reads FNYEAQ. CDR3 nucleotides: TGTGCCAGCAGCGGGACTAGCGGGGGGGGAGATACGCAGTATTTT. Encoded protein: CASSGTSGGGDTQYF.

V and J are TRBV18 and TRBJ1-1, with a possible D match to TRBD1 (5 bases). The length of the CDR3 is 15 residues. CDR1 is KGHSH and CDR2 is LQKENI in the germline V gene. Trimming removed 2 bases from V and 6 bases from J, with 16 bases in between. The CDR3 bases are TGTGCCAGCTCACCATCGGGGGAGTGGGGATCTGAAGCTTTCTTT. Encoded protein: CASSPSGEWGSEAFF. The variable domain in full, with the rest retrieved from reference TRBV18 and TRBJ1-1, is NAGVMQNPRHLVRRRGQEARLRCSPMKGHSHVYWYRQLPEEGLKFMVYLQKENIIDESGMPKERFSAEFPKEGPSILRIQQVVRGDSAAYFCASSPSGEWGSEAFFGQGTRLTVV.

CDR3 amino acids: CASSWAGGYNEQFF. CDR3 nucleotide sequence: TGTGCCAGCAGTTGGGCAGGGGGCTACAATGAGCAGTTCTTC. J is TRBJ2-1 and V is TRBV25-1; 7 nucleotides match TRBD1. The CDR3 contains 14 residues. Germline V gives CDR1 MGHDK, CDR2 SYGVNS. With 5 bases clipped from V and 3 bases from J, the junction kept 4 bases outside the gene matches.

This clone was observed a few times. The genes are TRBV6-2 or TRBV6-3 and TRBJ2-3; 13 nucleotides agree with TRBD2. The CDR3 consists of 16 residues. Trimming cost V 5 bases and J 4 bases; bases outside gene matches: 6. CDR1 is MNHEY and CDR2 is SVGEGT in the germline V gene. DNA for the CDR3: TGTGCCAGCAGTGACCTACTAGCGGGGGGGGCAGATACGCAGTATTTT. Encoded protein: CASSDLLAGGADTQYF.

This clone was counted a single time. V is TRBV28 and J is TRBJ1-6, with 8 bases matching TRBD1. The germline V gene encodes CDR1 MDHEN and CDR2 SYDVKM. V dropped 6 bases and J dropped 6; count of bases not matched to a gene: 7. This CDR3 contains 15 residues. This chain's CDR3 is CASRLQGAINSPLHF. CDR3 sequence (DNA): TGTGCCAGCAGACTCCAGGGGGCGATTAATTCACCCCTCCACTTT. Drawing the rest from reference TRBV28 and TRBJ1-6, the complete variable domain is DVKVTQSSRYLVKRTGEKVFLECVQDMDHENMFWYRQDPGLGLRLIYFSYDVKMKEKGDIPEGYSVSREKKERFSLILESASTNQTSMYLCASRLQGAINSPLHFGNGTRLTVT.